These 3 T cell receptor beta chains share one sample of origin, sequenced in a study of metastatic and nonmetastatic thyroid tumors. Patients underwent thyroid surgery, and none had received any treatment before it. Via MiXCR, TCRdb re-called the PCR reads. The sample has 20,000 or so clones, about a quarter seen once. Input material: blood. These receptors all stem from a female donor with papillary thyroid cancer or a benign thyroid nodule (not recorded which). Some clones in this sample may be carry-over from other donors' samples.

The V and J genes are TRBV11-2 and TRBJ2-1, with a tentative D call TRBD2 (6 bases). The germline V gene has CDR1 SGHAT and CDR2 FQNNGV. V was clipped by 1 base and J by 8 bases, with 15 bases between them. The CDR3 extends over 15 amino acids. The CDR3 reads CASSLVRERFDEQFF. The CDR3 region has the DNA TGTGCCAGCAGCTTAGTTCGGGAGAGATTCGATGAGCAGTTCTTC.

Regarding this clone: Mismatch with germline at one junction end may stem from a read error. J is TRBJ2-7 and V is TRBV11-2; 8 nucleotides agree with TRBD2. The germline gives CDR1 SGHAT, CDR2 FQNNGV. There are 14 residues in the CDR3. The chain's CDR3 is CASINSGIPLEQYF. CDR3 nucleotide sequence: TGTGCTAGCATCAATAGCGGGATTCCCCTCGAGCAGTACTTC.

The rearrangement uses TRBV6-1 and TRBJ2-1, with no clear D. Germline CDR1 reads MNHNS; CDR2 reads SASEGT. The CDR3 has 15 residues. V lost 1 base and J 8 bases, leaving 15 bases between the germline ends. The CDR3 coding sequence is TGTGCCAGCAGTGAAGGCGGAAGCATAATCTATGAGCAGTTCTTC. The encoded protein is CASSEGGSIIYEQFF.